The 27 T cell receptor beta chains in this list originate from one sample, sequenced in a study of beta chain features in type 1 diabetes. No antigen has been identified for these receptors. All of the isolated RNA was reverse transcribed, so expressed TCRB transcripts were sequenced. TCRdb's table, derived via immunoSEQ multiplex PCR, lists solely in-frame clones and lacks some. The table shows hundreds of thousands of clones, with approximately 9.9% occurring only once. Study-level points and caveats: Shortening that was moderate but significant affected the TCRB CDR3s of Type 1 diabetes patients in all four CD4+ subsets.

Sequenced input: central memory CD4+ T cells from blood. These receptors were obtained from a man aged 25-45 years with type 1 diabetes.

V usage is TRBV7-6 and J usage is TRBJ2-5; D is uncertain. The V end lost 2 bases, the J end lost 5 bases, and 9 bases lay between the germline ends. Per germline, CDR1 SGHVS and CDR2 FNYEAQ. The CDR3 extends over 13 amino acids. The CDR3: CASSLIPQETQYF. The CDR3 nucleotides are TGTGCCAGCAGCTTAATCCCCCAGGAGACCCAGTACTTC.

This clone was observed a handful of times. This chain connects TRBV2 to TRBJ1-4, with D possibly being TRBD1 (5 bases). CDR3 length: 14 residues. CDR1 is SNHLY, CDR2 FYNNEI, per germline. V was cut by 3 bases and J by 5 bases, with 10 bases left in between. The CDR3 sequence: CASSDVWDNEKLFF. The DNA for the CDR3 is TGTGCCAGCAGTGACGTATGGGACAATGAAAAACTGTTTTTT.

This clone showed up just a few times. The chain is built from TRBV2 and TRBJ2-1, with 7 bases identical to TRBD2. J was trimmed by 7 bases and V by 8 bases; bases with no gene match: 8. This CDR3 has 13 amino acids. Germline CDR1 and CDR2: SNHLY and FYNNEI. The CDR3 coding sequence is TGTGCCAGCGGCCCCATGCGGGGGAATGAGCAGTTCTTC. This translates into CASGPMRGNEQFF.

This clone was detected a few times. V and J are TRBV5-4 and TRBJ1-6; no clear D gene. Germline CDR1 SGHNT, CDR2 YYREEE (reference sequence). The V and J ends lost 3 bases and 2 bases respectively, with 12 bases between them. The CDR3 contains 16 residues. CDR3 in amino acids: CASSSPEDPYNSPLHF. CDR3 coding DNA: TGTGCCAGCAGCTCCCCGGAGGACCCCTATAATTCACCCCTCCACTTT.

In its sample, this clone was seen a few times. V is TRBV25-1 and J is TRBJ2-1; tentative D call: TRBD1 (6 bases). The germline V and J ends were trimmed by 1 base and 2 bases, with 9 bases remaining between them. The germline gives CDR1 MGHDK, CDR2 SYGVNS. This CDR3 contains 15 residues. CDR3 DNA sequence: TGTGCCAGCAGTGAATTTAGGGACACCTACAATGAGCAGTTCTTC. It codes for CASSEFRDTYNEQFF.

V is TRBV4-3 and J is TRBJ1-2; TRBD1 might be the D (5 bases). CDR3 length equals 14 residues. Germline values: CDR1 LGHNA, CDR2 YSLEER. Trimming left V 0 bases short and J 6 bases short, with 11 bases between. CDR3 sequence (DNA): TGCGCCAGCAGCCAAGACAGGGAGGGACATGGCTACACCTTC. Amino acid sequence: CASSQDREGHGYTF.

This clone was counted between two and nine times. V gene TRBV7-2 combines with J gene TRBJ1-1; D call uncertain. Germline V gives CDR1 SGHTA, CDR2 FQGNSA. Trimming shortened V by 1 base and J by 3 bases, and 12 bases separated the two germline ends. The CDR3 runs 15 residues. This CDR3 is CASSLGGRVDTEAFF. The DNA for the CDR3 is TGTGCCAGCAGCTTAGGGGGTAGGGTTGACACTGAAGCTTTCTTT.

This clone occurred a few times. This rearrangement joins TRBV30 to TRBJ2-2; unclear D gene. Trimming took 0 bases from V and 8 from J, leaving 7 bases between them. Germline V lookup: CDR1 GTSNPN, CDR2 SVGIG (reference sequence). CDR3 length equals 12 residues. The CDR3 is CAWSVPPGELFF. The CDR3 region has the DNA TGTGCCTGGAGTGTCCCCCCAGGGGAGCTGTTTTTT.

This chain links TRBV4-3 with TRBJ1-2; D is unresolved. This CDR3 is built from 14 residues. Germline CDR1 reads LGHNA; CDR2 reads YSLEER. Trimming pared 1 base from V and 8 bases from J, leaving 14 bases between. The CDR3 spells CASSQGGPTNGYTF. The CDR3 nucleotides are TGCGCCAGCAGCCAAGGTGGCCCCACTAACGGCTACACCTTC.

The chain uses TRBV2 and TRBJ1-5, with a tentative D call TRBD1 (6 bases). V was cut by 7 bases and J by 7 bases, with 20 bases left in between. Germline V lookup: CDR1 SNHLY, CDR2 FYNNEI. The CDR3 has 15 residues. The CDR3 spells CASTPSTGSRQPQHF. Here the CDR3 DNA reads TGTGCCAGCACCCCCTCGACAGGTTCCAGGCAGCCCCAGCATTTT.

The chain employs TRBV7-2 and TRBJ2-7, with 8 bases identical to TRBD2. J lost 3 bases, V lost 2 bases, and 3 bases had no gene match. CDR3 length: 14 residues. CDR1 and CDR2 from the germline V gene are SGHTA and FQGNSA. The CDR3 nucleotides read TGTGCCAGCAGCTTAAATCGGGAGGGCTACGAGCAGTACTTC. Translated, it gives CASSLNREGYEQYF.

The chain carries TRBV9 and TRBJ2-1, with D hard to call. The CDR3 is made up of 11 amino acids. Germline V lookup: CDR1 SGDLS, CDR2 YYNGEE. V shed 0 bases and J shed 9 bases, with 4 bases lying between them. CDR3 in amino acids: CASSVDSEQFF. The CDR3 coding sequence is TGTGCCAGCAGCGTAGACAGTGAGCAGTTCTTC.

This rearrangement joins TRBV6-6 to TRBJ2-1, with 8 bases that match TRBD2. V lost 9 bases to trimming and J lost 0 bases; unmatched junction nucleotides: 10. CDR1 MNHNY and CDR2 SVGAGI come from the germline V gene (reference sequence). The CDR3 has 16 amino acids. CDR3 in DNA: TGTGCCAGTGAGGACGGGGGGGCCGTCTCCTACAATGAGCAGTTCTTC. Residues: CASEDGGAVSYNEQFF.

This rearrangement joins TRBV27 to TRBJ1-6; TRBD1 is a possible D gene (6 bases). The CDR3 totals 15 residues. Germline CDR1 and CDR2: MNHEY and SMNVEV (reference sequence). The ends were cut back, 6 bases at V and 9 bases at J, with 18 bases in the middle. The CDR3 nucleotides are TGTGCCAGCAGCCTTCTGGGACAACTGCTTTCACCCCTCCACTTT. As protein: CASSLLGQLLSPLHF.

The chain carries TRBV7-2 and TRBJ1-1, with a possible D match to TRBD1 (5 bases). Germline CDR1 SGHTA, CDR2 FQGNSA. V lost 4 bases and J 0 bases, leaving 9 bases between the germline ends. This CDR3 contains 14 residues. CDR3 sequence: CASSWGLLNTEAFF. The CDR3 DNA is TGTGCCAGCAGCTGGGGACTTTTGAACACTGAAGCTTTCTTT.

The table lists this clone with many counts. The gene calls are TRBV9 and TRBJ1-6, with D possibly being TRBD1 (5 bases). V lost 4 bases and J 9 bases, leaving 14 bases between the germline ends. The CDR3 sequence is 14 residues long. Germline values: CDR1 SGDLS, CDR2 YYNGEE. The CDR3 reads CASSPGDGGSPLHF. The CDR3 DNA reads TGTGCCAGCAGCCCGGGGGACGGGGGTTCACCCCTCCACTTT.

Only a few counts were recorded for this clone. A junction boundary mismatches the germline segment, possibly from a read error. The chain joins TRBV11-2 to TRBJ2-7, with a weak D call TRBD1 (6 bases). This CDR3 contains 14 residues. Germline V lookup: CDR1 SGHAT, CDR2 FQNNGV. The CDR3 loop is CASSQETRGYEQYF. DNA of the CDR3: TGCGCCAGCAGCCAAGAAACCAGGGGTTACGAGCAGTACTTC.

V gene TRBV7-8 combines with J gene TRBJ1-1, with 9 positions matching TRBD1. Trimming cost V 5 bases and J 6 bases; bases outside gene matches: 4. The CDR3 has 13 residues. From germline, CDR1 is SGHVS and CDR2 FQNEAQ. The CDR3 is CASSLRQGAEAFF. The DNA for the CDR3 is TGTGCCAGCAGCCTGAGACAGGGGGCTGAAGCTTTCTTT. Complete variable domain (other parts from reference TRBV7-8 and TRBJ1-1): GAGVSQSPRYKVAKRGQDVALRCDPISGHVSLFWYQQALGQGPEFLTYFQNEAQLDKSGLPSDRFFAERPEGSVSTLKIQRTQQEDSAVYLCASSLRQGAEAFFGQGTRLTVV.

This clone has a handful of counts. The rearrangement uses TRBV5-1 and TRBJ1-1, with 10 bases matching TRBD1. V lost 4 bases to trimming and J lost 5 bases; unmatched junction nucleotides: 11. The germline gives CDR1 SGHRS, CDR2 YFSETQ. This CDR3 has 16 amino acids. The CDR3 region is CASSPRPGQGNTEAFF. CDR3 DNA: TGCGCCAGCAGCCCTAGACCGGGACAGGGGAATACTGAAGCTTTCTTT.

CDR3 in amino acids: CAWASGDTNQPQHF. Written as DNA, the CDR3 is TGTGCTTGGGCTTCTGGGGACACCAATCAGCCCCAGCATTTT. The chain recombines TRBV30 with TRBJ1-5; D possibly corresponds to TRBD1 (6 bases). CDR3 length equals 14 residues. Germline CDR1 and CDR2: GTSNPN and SVGIG (reference sequence).

In this sample, this clone turned up a few times. This chain connects TRBV11-2 to TRBJ1-2; D uncertain. This CDR3 region has 14 residues. V dropped 5 bases and J dropped 4 bases, with 14 bases sitting between them. From germline, CDR1 is SGHAT and CDR2 FQNNGV. The CDR3 spells CASSLNADLYGYTF. The CDR3 DNA is TGTGCCAGCAGCCTAAATGCGGACCTCTATGGCTACACCTTC.

This clone was counted between two and nine times. The chain recombines TRBV7-2 with TRBJ2-3; TRBD1 agrees at 7 bases. The ends lost 5 bases at V and 0 bases at J; junction bases unmatched: 5. Germline V gene data show CDR1 as SGHTA and CDR2 as FQGNSA. The CDR3 spans 15 residues. The CDR3, as DNA: TGTGCCAGCAGCCCCCAGGGGGAAAGCACAGATACGCAGTATTTT. Amino acid sequence: CASSPQGESTDTQYF.

This clone was seen a handful of times. V and J are TRBV9 and TRBJ1-2; possibly TRBD1 for D (6 bases). The germline V gene has CDR1 SGDLS and CDR2 YYNGEE. This CDR3 contains 13 residues. Trimming cost V 3 bases and J 7 bases, with 13 bases left between them. Here the CDR3 DNA reads TGTGCCAGCAGCGCACCAGGGGAGTCTGGCTACACCTTC. Encoded protein: CASSAPGESGYTF.

This clone has a handful of counts. The chain combines TRBV6-5 with TRBJ2-3, with D perhaps TRBD2 (6 bases). This CDR3 has 12 amino acids. V gave up 2 bases and J gave up 11 bases, with 11 bases separating them. Germline V gene lookup returns CDR1 MNHEY and CDR2 SVGAGI. The CDR3 sequence: CASSYMAGRQYF. CDR3 DNA: TGTGCCAGCAGTTACATGGCGGGGAGGCAGTATTTT.

J is TRBJ2-3 and V is TRBV30; 8 bases agree with TRBD1. Losses at the gene ends were 3 bases for V and 5 bases for J; bases not matched to a gene: 7. Per the germline V gene, CDR1 is GTSNPN and CDR2 is SVGIG (reference sequence). The CDR3 spans 14 residues. Here the CDR3 reads CAWRSAGGGDTQYF. CDR3 nucleotide sequence: TGTGCCTGGAGGTCGGCAGGGGGCGGAGATACGCAGTATTTT.

This clone came up a few times. The chain links TRBV10-3 to TRBJ1-5; the D gene is possibly TRBD1 (5 bases). The germline gives CDR1 ENHRY, CDR2 SYGVKD. V lost 6 bases and J lost 5, with 11 bases in between. The CDR3 runs to 13 residues. The CDR3 DNA follows: TGTGCCATCAGGGCAGGGTACGATCAGCCCCAGCATTTT. Its translation is CAIRAGYDQPQHF.

The gene calls are TRBV19 and TRBJ1-4, with D perhaps matching TRBD1 (6 bases). The length of the CDR3 is 14 residues. Germline CDR1 and CDR2: LNHDA and SQIVND (reference sequence). Trimming cost V 1 base and J 8 bases, with 11 bases left between them. CDR3: CASSIGRTDEKLFF. CDR3 DNA sequence: TGTGCCAGTAGTATAGGCCGGACAGACGAAAAACTGTTTTTT.